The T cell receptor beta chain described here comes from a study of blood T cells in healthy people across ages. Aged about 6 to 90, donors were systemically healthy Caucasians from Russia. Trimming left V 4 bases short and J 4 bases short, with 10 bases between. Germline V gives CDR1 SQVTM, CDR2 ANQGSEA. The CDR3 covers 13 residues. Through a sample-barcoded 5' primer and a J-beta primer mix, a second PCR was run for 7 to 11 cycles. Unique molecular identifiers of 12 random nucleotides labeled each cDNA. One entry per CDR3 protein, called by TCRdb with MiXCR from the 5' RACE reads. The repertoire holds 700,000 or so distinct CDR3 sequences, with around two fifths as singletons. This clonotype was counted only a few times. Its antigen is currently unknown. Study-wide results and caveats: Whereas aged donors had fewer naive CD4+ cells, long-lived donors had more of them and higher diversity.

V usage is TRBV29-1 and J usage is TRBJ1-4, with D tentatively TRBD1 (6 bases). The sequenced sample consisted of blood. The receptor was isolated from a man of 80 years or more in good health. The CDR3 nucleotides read TGCAGCGTTGCGTCGGACAGTAATGAAAAACTGTTTTTT. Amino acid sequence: CSVASDSNEKLFF. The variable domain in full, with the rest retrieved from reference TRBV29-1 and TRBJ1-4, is SAVISQKPSRDICQRGTSLTIQCQVDSQVTMMFWYRQQPGQSLTLIATANQGSEATYESGFVIDKFPISRPNLTFSTLTVSNMSPEDSSIYLCSVASDSNEKLFFGSGTQLSVL.